This T cell receptor (beta chain) was recorded in a study of blood T cell repertoires in COVID-19. Study context: The United States, Italy and Spain were the sources of the acute and convalescent COVID-19 samples. Sample material is recorded as cDNA or gDNA derived from T cells, B-cell-depleted T cells, or PBMCs.

The assay was immunoSEQ multiplex PCR, and TCRdb's table has in-frame clones only and misses some. The data contain roughly 200,000 clones, approximately 85% of them singletons. V lost 6 bases to trimming and J lost 2 bases, with 10 bases between them. Germline values: CDR1 KGHSH, CDR2 LQKENI. The CDR3 sequence is 13 residues long. The rearrangement uses TRBV18 and TRBJ1-2; D is possibly TRBD1 (5 bases). The source material was peripheral blood. This receptor was taken from a woman aged 70-85 years with active or convalescent COVID-19. As DNA, the CDR3 is TGTGCCAGCTCGGCTCAGGGAAACTATGGCTACACCTTC. It encodes CASSAQGNYGYTF.